This TCR beta chain was profiled in a study of T cells after yellow fever vaccination. The wider study: Preparation of the low-cell-number fractions used SMART-Seq v4 Ultra Low Input.

TCRdb processed the 5' RACE reads anew with MiXCR; each CDR3 protein has one entry. The profile shows some 170,000 distinct CDR3 sequences, approximately 9.7% of them singletons. CDR3 length equals 15 residues. V gave up 0 bases and J gave up 6 bases; unmatched junction bases: 6. Germline CDR1 reads MGHRA; CDR2 reads YSYEKL. The receptor was derived from a man in his late teens or twenties who received the YFV17D yellow fever vaccine. Sample: CD8+ T cells sorted from PBMCs, taken 45 days after the yellow fever booster vaccination. The rearrangement joins TRBV4-1 to TRBJ1-2, with 8 bases aligning to TRBD1. CDR3 protein: CASSQDQAGGDGYTF. In DNA form, the CDR3 reads TGCGCCAGCAGCCAAGATCAGGCAGGGGGCGATGGCTACACCTTC.